This T cell receptor (beta chain) originates from a study of PD-1 blockade in mismatch repair-deficient tumors (TCRdb year 2017). Background on the whole study: Between late 2013 and late 2016, the trial enrolled 75 to 95 consecutive patients with around 11 types of mismatch repair-deficient cancer, all of whom had received prior treatment and were progressing. Tumor-associated T cell clones were tracked in the peripheral blood of patients responding to PD-1 blockade by deep sequencing of TCR CDR3 regions. Overall study outcomes, separate from this receptor: Rapid expansion after pembrolizumab followed by contraction, generally before radiologic responses, was shown by tumor-resident clones, which were often undetectable in blood before treatment.

Mismatch repair deficiency was established in every enrolled patient by polymerase chain reaction or immunohistochemistry. TCR sequencing was carried out for a few patients who responded to pembrolizumab therapy. The phase II trial prospectively evaluated PD-1 blockade with pembrolizumab in advanced mismatch repair-deficient cancers, independent of tissue of origin. Peripheral blood T cell samples were gathered serially, both before PD-1 blockade started and at multiple time points afterward. Blood sampling times were expressed in weeks after the first pembrolizumab dose. This clone was found a few times. Its binding antigen is unknown. No base qualities exist here, and no much larger clone lies one base off it. The library was obtained by the immunoSEQ multiplex PCR assay. TCRdb took over this immuneACCESS table, retaining in-frame rearrangements with V and J assigned. Such tables are incomplete; in checked studies, under half of the missing clones stem from an unresolved V gene, and the remainder is unexplained. This sample comprises approximately 20,000 clones, over 75% of them detected only once. Approximately 1.3% of the sample is in the top ten clones.

Ends trimmed: V by 1 base, J by 0 bases; bases unmatched to a gene: 14. Taken from cysteine to phenylalanine, the CDR3 has 19 residues. CDR3 DNA is the only sequence kept; it has 57 bases, read in frame from the first base. From a lookup of the germline V gene, CDR1 and CDR2 are MGHRA and YSYEKL. The sequence links TRBV4-1 to TRBJ2-7; 8 nucleotides in the junction match TRBD2. The sequence derives from an adult with mismatch repair-deficient cancer. The source material was PBMCs, sampled 52 weeks after starting pembrolizumab. The CDR3 sequence is CASSQVVPSGQRGSYEQYF. The DNA sequence is TGCGCCAGCAGCCAAGTTGTGCCTAGCGGGCAACGGGGCTCCTACGAGCAGTACTTC.